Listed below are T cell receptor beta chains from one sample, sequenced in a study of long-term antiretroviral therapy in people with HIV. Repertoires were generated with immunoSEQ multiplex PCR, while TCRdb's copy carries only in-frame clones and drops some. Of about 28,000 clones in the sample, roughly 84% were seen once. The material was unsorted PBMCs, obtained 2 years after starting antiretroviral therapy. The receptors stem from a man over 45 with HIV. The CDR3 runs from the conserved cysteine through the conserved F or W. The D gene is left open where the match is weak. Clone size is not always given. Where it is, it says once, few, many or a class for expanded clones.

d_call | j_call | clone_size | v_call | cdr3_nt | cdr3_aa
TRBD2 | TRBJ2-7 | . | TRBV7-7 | TGTGCTAGCAGCCCGGGACTAGCGGGACAGACCTACGAGCAGTACTTC | CASSPGLAGQTYEQYF
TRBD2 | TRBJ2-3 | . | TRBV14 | TGTGCCAGCAGCCAAATATCGGCTAGCGGTTCAGATACGCAGTATTTT | CASSQISASGSDTQYF
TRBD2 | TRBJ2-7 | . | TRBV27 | TGTGCCAGCAGTTTACGGATTAGCGGGGGATTCTACGAGCAGTACTTC | CASSLRISGGFYEQYF
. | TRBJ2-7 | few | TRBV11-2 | TGTGCCAGCAGCTTTGGGGGCGAGCAGTACTTC | CASSFGGEQYF
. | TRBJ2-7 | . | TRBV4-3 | TGCGCCAGCAGCCAAGATAAAAGCCAGTACTACGAGCAGTACTTC | CASSQDKSQYYEQYF
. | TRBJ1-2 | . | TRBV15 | TGTGCCACCAGCAGAATGTTGCAGGGGTTGGACTATGGCTACACCTTC | CATSRMLQGLDYGYTF
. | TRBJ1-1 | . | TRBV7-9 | TGTGCCAGCAGCCCGACAGAGAACACTGAAGCTTTCTTT | CASSPTENTEAFF
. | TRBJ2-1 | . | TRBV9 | TGTGCCAGCAGCGCAACTCGGACGGTAGGGGAGCAGTTCTTC | CASSATRTVGEQFF
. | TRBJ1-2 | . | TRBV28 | TGTGCCAGCTGCCCAGGGGACCTAGAGTATGGCTACACCTTC | CASCPGDLEYGYTF
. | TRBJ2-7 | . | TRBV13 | TGTGCCAGCAGCCGCTATCCCTACGAGCAGTACTTC | CASSRYPYEQYF
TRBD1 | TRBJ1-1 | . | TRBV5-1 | TGCGCCAGCAGCTTGGCGGGGGACAGTTTGAACACTGAAGCTTTCTTT | CASSLAGDSLNTEAFF
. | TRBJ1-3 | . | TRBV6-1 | TGTGCCAGCAGTGAAAGCCCGGGACACCGAAACACCATATATTTT | CASSESPGHRNTIYF
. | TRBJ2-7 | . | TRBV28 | TGTGCCAGCAGTTTATTTTCTAGCCTGATTCCCCGCGAGCAGTACTTC | CASSLFSSLIPREQYF
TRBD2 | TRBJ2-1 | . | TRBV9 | TGTGCCAGCAGCCCTCCCAGCGGGAGTTTCTACAATGAGCAGTTCTTC | CASSPPSGSFYNEQFF
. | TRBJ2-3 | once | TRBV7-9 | TGTGCCAGCAGCTTCCCAGATACGCAGTATTTT | CASSFPDTQYF
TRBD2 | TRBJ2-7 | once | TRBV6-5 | TGTGCCAGCGCGTTCACTAGCGGAACCTACGAGCAGTACTTC | CASAFTSGTYEQYF
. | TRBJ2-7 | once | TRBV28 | TGTGCCAGCAGTCTACAGGATGATAGACAGTACTTC | CASSLQDDRQYF
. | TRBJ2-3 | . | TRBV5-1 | TGCGCCAGCAGCTTGGTCCAGGTCAGCACAGATACGCAGTATTTT | CASSLVQVSTDTQYF
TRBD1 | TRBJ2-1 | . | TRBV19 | TGTGCCAGTAGTCGGGACAGAGGTGGGTTCGGGCAGTTCTTC | CASSRDRGGFGQFF
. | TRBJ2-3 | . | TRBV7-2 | TGTGCCAGCAGCTTAGCAGGTCAGGTAGCGATTAGCACAGATACGCAGTATTTT | CASSLAGQVAISTDTQYF
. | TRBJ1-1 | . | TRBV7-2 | TGTGCCAGCAGCTTACAAGGCAGGAACACTGAAGCTTTCTTT | CASSLQGRNTEAFF
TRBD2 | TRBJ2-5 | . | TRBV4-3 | TGCGCCAGCAGCCGAGAACTAGCGGAGAGGTCCGAGACCCAGTACTTC | CASSRELAERSETQYF
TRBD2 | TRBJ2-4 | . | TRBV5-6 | TGTGCCAGCATTCATAGCGGGAGGGAATTGAACATTCAGTACTTC | CASIHSGRELNIQYF
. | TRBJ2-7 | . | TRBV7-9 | TGTGCCAGCAGCCCGCCCCCGAGGAGCTCCTACGAGCAGTACTTC | CASSPPPRSSYEQYF
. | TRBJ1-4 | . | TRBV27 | TGTGCCAGCAGTCCCCACCGGGGGCTTCGTGAAAAACTGTTTTTT | CASSPHRGLREKLFF
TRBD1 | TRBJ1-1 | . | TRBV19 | TGTGCCAGTACCTCCGGGGGGACAGGGAACCTAGTTTGGGAAGCTTTCTTT | CASTSGGTGNLVWEAFF
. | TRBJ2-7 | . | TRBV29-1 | TGCAGCGTTGAAGATCAGAGCTTTTACGAGCAGTACTTC | CSVEDQSFYEQYF
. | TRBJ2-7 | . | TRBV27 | TGTGCCAGCAGTTCAGCCTTACAGGGTTTTAACTACGAGCAGTACTTC | CASSSALQGFNYEQYF
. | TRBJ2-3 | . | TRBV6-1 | TGTGCCATTGGAGGGGGAAGCACAGATACGCAGTATTTT | CAIGGGSTDTQYF
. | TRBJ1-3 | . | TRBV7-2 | TGTGCCAGCAGCTTAGGCGGCAGCCTACAAAACACCATATATTTT | CASSLGGSLQNTIYF
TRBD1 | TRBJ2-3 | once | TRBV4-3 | TGCGCCAGCAGCCGAGGACAGGGGTTGACAGATACGCAGTATTTT | CASSRGQGLTDTQYF
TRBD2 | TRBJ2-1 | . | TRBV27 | TGTGCCAGCAGTCCCCTACCCAGGACTAGCGGGAGGAGGGGGTTTAATGAGCAGTTCTTC | CASSPLPRTSGRRGFNEQFF
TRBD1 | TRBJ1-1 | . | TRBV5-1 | TGCGCCAGCAGCTTGGGACCGGGACAGGGCATCTACACTGAAGCTTTCTTT | CASSLGPGQGIYTEAFF
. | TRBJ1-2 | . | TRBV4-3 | TGCGCCAGCAGCCAAGATAAATCCCAATCGACATATGGCTACACCTTC | CASSQDKSQSTYGYTF
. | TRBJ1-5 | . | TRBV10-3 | TGTGCCATCAGTGAGTCCGGGGGACCTAGCAATCAGCCCCAGCATTTT | CAISESGGPSNQPQHF